This T cell receptor (beta chain) was identified during a study of cytomegalovirus exposure and HLA in healthy donors. Points from the study as a whole: Rare TCR sequences predominated, though certain public TCRs were found in many donors. HLA allele associations emerged for around 15,000 TCR beta sequences in a later analysis, at 0.05 false discovery rate. A later analysis found most CMV-associated TCR beta chains apparently HLA-restricted.

There were likely unrecorded immune exposures, though donors were nominally healthy when sampled. In this sample, this clone turned up a few times. Its antigen is not known. The PCR made use of 60 Vbeta and 13 Jbeta primers. Sequenced by immunoSEQ multiplex PCR; TCRdb stores in-frame clones only, minus some. The table has approximately 240,000 clones, roughly 90% seen once; the top ten hold less than 1.2%. This clonotype was sampled from a young woman in good health and CMV-seronegative. The sequenced sample consisted of PBMCs.

The CDR3 region is CASSLPDRRNTEAFF. The CDR3 region has the DNA TGTGCCTCCTCCCTTCCGGACAGGAGGAACACTGAAGCTTTCTTT. The V gene is TRBV30, the J gene TRBJ1-1, with TRBD1 identical over 7 bases. Losses at the gene ends were 7 bases for V and 1 base for J; bases not matched to a gene: 12. This CDR3 spans 15 amino acids. The germline V gene has CDR1 GTSNPN and CDR2 SVGIG (reference sequence).